This T cell receptor (beta chain) came from a study of shared clonotypes between healthy human individuals. Points from the study as a whole: Sampling used blood alone; tissue repertoires probably differ.

Germline CDR1 MDHEN, CDR2 SYDVKM. This CDR3 comprises 13 residues. Trimming cost V 5 bases and J 5 bases; bases outside gene matches: 5. A remark on this clone: The antigen remains undetermined.

Original analysis: With immunoSEQ giving junction-only sequences and no quality scores, filtering differed. Using immunoSEQ multiplex PCR, the repertoire was profiled, and TCRdb retains in-frame clones only, with some absent. That table furnishes V, J and clone size, whereas the DNA furnished D and trimming. The data hold hundreds of thousands of clones, with less than 97% observed a single time. Naivety among CD8 cells was defined by CD45RO negativity and positive CCR7 selection, thereby excluding terminally differentiated effector memory CD45RA+ cells. This receptor was identified in a woman aged 25-40 years in good health. The chain couples TRBV28 to TRBJ2-5; 7 nucleotides agree with TRBD2. Input material: naive CD8+ T cells sorted from blood. The CDR3 loop reads CASSGGLRETQYF. As DNA, the CDR3 is TGTGCCAGCAGTGGGGGACTACGCGAGACCCAGTACTTC.